This TCR beta chain comes out of a study of T-cell reconstitution after alpha-beta-depleted transplantation in children. This CDR3 has 17 residues. The ends lost 1 base at V and 2 bases at J; junction bases unmatched: 7. Germline V lookup: CDR1 SGHRS, CDR2 YFSETQ. Using unique molecular identifiers, the investigators prepared the TCRbeta library. TCRdb re-called the PCR reads with MiXCR, one entry per CDR3 protein. The sample lists about 600,000 distinct CDR3 sequences, 13% occurring once. The sequencing here drew on PBMCs, mostly from graft donor cells, taken 360 days after TCRalphabeta/CD19-depleted stem cell transplant. This chain links TRBV5-1 with TRBJ2-7, with TRBD2 matching 12 bases. The receptor comes from a male patient younger than 18 who had a stem cell transplant for acute myeloid leukemia, so the T cells may come from the graft donor. This chain's CDR3 is CASSLLLAGGIPYEQYF. CDR3 sequence (DNA): TGCGCCAGCAGCTTGTTACTAGCGGGAGGTATACCCTACGAGCAGTACTTC. Supplemented by reference TRBV5-1 and TRBJ2-7, the full variable domain reads KAGVTQTPRYLIKTRGQQVTLSCSPISGHRSVSWYQQTPGQGLQFLFEYFSETQRNKGNFPGRFSGRQFSNSRSEMNVSTLELGDSALYLCASSLLLAGGIPYEQYFGPGTRLTVT.